This is a list of T cell receptor beta chains from one sample in a study of blood T cell repertoires in COVID-19. Data came from immunoSEQ multiplex PCR; TCRdb stores just in-frame clones and leaves some out. Here the sample spans more than 350,000 clones, about 87% being singletons. The specimen was peripheral blood. The receptors were gathered from a woman in her 30s with COVID-19, enrolled during active disease. Each CDR3 is given with its conserved first and last residue. Each record gives: V gene, D gene, J gene, clone size, CDR3 protein, CDR3 DNA. A D gene is named only where the DNA matches it firmly. Only part of the rows carry a size: once, few, many, or a class if the clone is expanded.

TRBV29-1	TRBD1	TRBJ2-3	.	CSVNRGLRSDTQYF	TGCAGCGTTAACAGGGGGCTGCGCTCGGATACGCAGTATTTT
TRBV7-3	TRBD2	TRBJ2-3	.	CASSVAGVADTQYF	TGTGCCAGCTCTGTAGCGGGAGTCGCAGATACGCAGTATTTT
TRBV4-3	TRBD1	TRBJ1-2	.	CASSHTTGGGYTF	TGCGCCAGCAGCCATACGACAGGGGGCGGCTACACCTTC
TRBV27	TRBD2	TRBJ2-5	.	CASSSRLAGYQETQYF	TGTGCCAGCAGTTCCAGACTAGCGGGCTACCAAGAGACCCAGTACTTC
TRBV28	.	TRBJ2-2	once	CASSLGANTGELFF	TGTGCCAGCAGTCTAGGAGCGAACACCGGGGAGCTGTTTTTT
TRBV12-3/TRBV12-4	.	TRBJ1-1	.	CASKWEGLPEAFF	TGTGCCAGCAAATGGGAGGGGCTGCCTGAAGCTTTCTTT
TRBV7-8	.	TRBJ1-1	.	CASSLAKGGPTEAFF	TGTGCCAGCAGCTTAGCGAAGGGGGGGCCCACTGAAGCTTTCTTT
TRBV18	.	TRBJ1-3	.	CASSPRQISSGNTIYF	TGTGCCAGCTCACCCAGACAGATTAGCTCTGGAAACACCATATATTTT
TRBV24-1	TRBD2	TRBJ2-3	.	CASGLAGMDTQYF	TGTGCCTCCGGACTAGCGGGTATGGATACGCAGTATTTT
TRBV4-2	TRBD1	TRBJ2-1	.	CASSQVGTGYYNEQFF	TGTGCCAGCAGCCAAGTTGGGACAGGGTATTACAATGAGCAGTTCTTC
TRBV3-1/TRBV3-2	.	TRBJ1-2	.	CASSQQGLLGYTF	TGTGCCAGCAGCCAACAGGGTCTGCTCGGCTACACCTTC
TRBV24-1	TRBD2	TRBJ2-7	.	CATSDSGGRNEQYF	TGTGCCACCAGTGATTCGGGAGGGAGGAACGAGCAGTACTTC
TRBV11-2	.	TRBJ2-5	.	CASSLASLQETQYF	TGTGCCAGCAGCCTCGCTAGCCTCCAAGAGACCCAGTACTTC
TRBV7-3	.	TRBJ2-6	.	CASSLWVDTSGANVLTF	TGTGCCAGCAGCTTGTGGGTCGACACCTCTGGGGCCAACGTCCTGACTTTC
TRBV2	TRBD1	TRBJ1-4	once	CASFFFQGAHEKLFF	TGTGCCAGCTTTTTCTTCCAGGGGGCCCACGAAAAACTGTTTTTT
TRBV10-2	TRBD2	TRBJ2-5	.	CASSLTSGRETQYF	TGCGCCAGCAGCCTTACTAGCGGACGGGAGACCCAGTACTTC
TRBV10-2	TRBD2	TRBJ2-2	.	CASIKSGVNTGELFF	TGCGCCAGCATCAAGAGCGGGGTGAACACCGGGGAGCTGTTTTTT
TRBV30	.	TRBJ2-2	few	CAWSVLDRDTGELFF	TGTGCCTGGAGTGTACTAGATAGGGACACCGGGGAGCTGTTTTTT
TRBV12-5	TRBD2	TRBJ2-1	many	CASGLTSGRAEVDEQFF	TGTGCTAGTGGTTTGACTAGCGGGAGGGCCGAGGTAGATGAGCAGTTCTTC
TRBV6-4	TRBD2	TRBJ2-5	.	CASSRTSGVQETQYF	TGTGCCAGCAGCCGGACTAGCGGGGTACAAGAGACCCAGTACTTC
TRBV6-6	TRBD2	TRBJ2-3	.	CASRLAGSTDTQYF	TGTGCCAGCAGACTAGCGGGGAGCACAGATACGCAGTATTTT
TRBV7-2	TRBD1	TRBJ1-5	once	CASSSRQGYQPQHF	TGTGCCAGCAGCTCTCGACAGGGCTATCAGCCCCAGCATTTT
TRBV7-9	.	TRBJ2-1	.	CASSFTSKNEQFF	TGTGCCAGCAGCTTTACTAGCAAGAATGAGCAGTTCTTC
TRBV10-3	TRBD2	TRBJ2-7	.	CAIGGAGASEQYF	TGTGCCATCGGGGGAGCGGGAGCGAGCGAGCAGTACTTC
TRBV7-9	.	TRBJ2-1	.	CASSLAGLHNEQFF	TGTGCCAGCAGCTTAGCGGGACTTCACAATGAGCAGTTCTTC
TRBV2	.	TRBJ2-5	.	CASSIMDTVGTQYF	TGTGCCAGCAGTATCATGGACACGGTGGGGACCCAGTACTTC
TRBV18	TRBD2	TRBJ2-1	few	CASSPPPSGDNEQFF	TGTGCCAGCTCACCACCCCCTAGCGGCGACAATGAGCAGTTCTTC
TRBV19	TRBD2	TRBJ2-3	.	CASSKRRTSGRAAVTDTQYF	TGTGCCAGTAGTAAAAGGCGGACTAGCGGGAGGGCCGCGGTAACAGATACGCAGTATTTT
TRBV28	.	TRBJ2-2	.	CARIRIPTADTGELFF	TGTGCCAGGATTCGAATCCCGACAGCCGACACCGGGGAGCTGTTTTTT
TRBV6-5	TRBD2	TRBJ2-3	.	CASRRSGTSTDTQYF	TGTGCCAGCAGAAGAAGCGGGACTAGCACAGATACGCAGTATTTT
TRBV29-1	.	TRBJ2-2	once	CSAQILGELFF	TGCAGCGCCCAGATCCTCGGGGAGCTGTTTTTT
TRBV24-1	.	TRBJ2-2	.	CATSQSENTGELFF	TGTGCCACCAGCCAGTCTGAGAACACCGGGGAGCTGTTTTTT
TRBV30	.	TRBJ1-1	.	CASAWGLEAFF	TGTGCCTCCGCGTGGGGACTTGAAGCTTTCTTT
TRBV9	.	TRBJ1-4	.	CASSVATTGSEKLFF	TGTGCCAGCAGCGTAGCTACTACAGGGTCTGAAAAACTGTTTTTT
TRBV30	.	TRBJ2-2	.	CAWSVPPQRRARRGGELFF	TGTGCCTGGAGTGTACCCCCCCAACGGCGAGCGCGCCGGGGTGGGGAGCTGTTTTTT
TRBV27	.	TRBJ1-6	.	CASSFRLGRAVNNSPLHF	TGTGCCAGCAGTTTTCGTCTGGGCAGGGCGGTAAATAATTCACCCCTCCACTTT
TRBV28	TRBD2	TRBJ2-3	.	CASSWGLAGRGTQYF	TGTGCCAGCAGTTGGGGACTAGCGGGGCGGGGTACGCAGTATTTT
TRBV2	.	TRBJ1-2	.	CASSYRERDGYTF	TGTGCCAGCAGTTACAGGGAAAGGGATGGCTACACCTTC
TRBV30	TRBD1	TRBJ1-2	.	CACGTGFYYGYTF	TGTGCCTGCGGGACAGGGTTTTATTACGGCTACACCTTC
TRBV6-2/TRBV6-3	.	TRBJ1-5	.	CASSYPAWSYSNQPQHF	TGTGCCAGCAGTTACCCCGCCTGGAGCTATAGCAATCAGCCCCAGCATTTT
TRBV27	.	TRBJ2-2	.	CASSTGIPPGELFF	TGTGCCAGCAGTACAGGGATTCCCCCCGGGGAGCTGTTTTTT
TRBV7-3	TRBD1	TRBJ1-2	few	CASSLTPGTGAVGYTF	TGTGCCAGCAGCTTAACCCCCGGGACAGGGGCTGTTGGCTACACCTTC
TRBV3-1/TRBV3-2	.	TRBJ2-5	.	CASSLYTGDETQYF	TGTGCCAGCAGCCTTTATACGGGAGACGAGACCCAGTACTTC
TRBV18	.	TRBJ1-4	once	CASSSPGSNEKLFF	TGTGCCAGCTCATCGCCCGGGTCTAATGAAAAACTGTTTTTT
TRBV19	.	TRBJ2-3	.	CASNPGGSTDTQYF	TGTGCCAGTAACCCCGGCGGAAGCACAGATACGCAGTATTTT
TRBV5-8	TRBD1	TRBJ1-5	.	CASSLGTGGGQPQHF	TGTGCCAGCAGCCTTGGGACAGGGGGCGGTCAGCCCCAGCATTTT
TRBV5-1	.	TRBJ2-5	.	CASSRGAGVETQYF	TGCGCCAGCAGCCGGGGAGCAGGGGTGGAGACCCAGTACTTC